This entry lists 2 T cell receptor beta chains sequenced from one sample in a study of blood T cell repertoires in COVID-19. Method: immunoSEQ multiplex PCR; TCRdb's copy keeps in-frame clones and lacks some. Among fewer than 500,000 clones listed, roughly 87% were seen once. The specimen sequenced was PBMCs or T cells enriched from blood (not recorded which). The source is a young woman who had recovered from COVID-19.

The chain is built from TRBV7-2 and TRBJ2-1; possible D gene TRBD1, 5 bases. Looked up from germline, CDR1 is SGHTA and CDR2 is FQGNSA. V was pared by 5 bases and J by 8 bases, with 16 bases between. The CDR3 sequence is 14 residues long. The CDR3 spells CASSLRGAAYEQFF. The CDR3 region has the DNA TGTGCCAGCAGCCTCCGTGGGGCGGCCTATGAGCAGTTCTTC.

V and J are TRBV4-1 and TRBJ1-6; 7 nucleotides align to TRBD1. The CDR3 is 15 residues long. V lost 5 bases, J lost 7 bases, and 8 bases stayed unmatched. Looked up from germline, CDR1 is MGHRA and CDR2 is YSYEKL. The CDR3 region is CASSITGTDNSPLHF. The CDR3 region has the DNA TGCGCCAGCAGCATAACCGGGACAGACAATTCACCCCTCCACTTT.